The 24 T cell receptor beta chains below come from one sample, sequenced in a study of identical twins (dated by TCRdb to 2016 to 2018). Library preparation was by 5' RACE. Sequencer: Illumina HiSeq 2000. TCRdb passed the public sequencing reads through fastp at Q25 and MiXCR, retaining productive beta sequences. Each CDR3 protein appears once, grouped with its most common genes and DNA. Within this sample are 310,000 or so distinct CDR3 sequences, with roughly 10% of them counted one time only. About 7.1% of the sample comes from the top ten. The data also belong to a second study, concerning yellow fever vaccine responses in identical twins.

Input material: CD8+ T cells sorted from blood. The receptors shown here come from a woman aged 18 to 35 in good health.

This rearrangement joins TRBV11-2 to TRBJ2-5; D possibly corresponds to TRBD1 (6 bases). Trimming removed 5 bases at V and 4 bases at J, with 14 bases between. Germline-derived CDR1 and CDR2 are SGHAT and FQNNGV. The length of the CDR3 is 14 residues. The CDR3 nucleotides are TGTGCCAGCAGCAACAGGGTACTAGGAGAGACCCAGTACTTC. This gives the protein CASSNRVLGETQYF.

V is TRBV4-3 and J is TRBJ2-1, with a weak D call TRBD1 (5 bases). There are 14 residues in the CDR3. The germline V gene has CDR1 LGHNA and CDR2 YSLEER. V was pared by 9 bases and J by 8 bases, with 20 bases between. CDR3 region: CARGAKVGPHEQFF. The CDR3 bases are TGCGCCAGAGGGGCCAAGGTTGGCCCGCATGAGCAGTTCTTC.

In regard to this clonotype: One end of the junction varies from germline; a read error may be responsible. This chain links TRBV9 with TRBJ2-7, with 9 bases lining up with TRBD1. The CDR3 length is 14 residues. From germline, CDR1 is SGDLS and CDR2 YYNGEE. DNA for the CDR3: TGTGCCATCAGCCCCGGGACAGGGAATTACGAGCAGTACTTC. Encoded protein: CAISPGTGNYEQYF.

A few counts support this clonotype. V is TRBV7-2 and J is TRBJ2-7; D remains ambiguous. The CDR3 is 12 residues long. V shed 0 bases and J shed 6 bases, with 6 bases lying between them. Germline CDR1 is SGHTA and CDR2 is FQGNSA. The CDR3 DNA follows: TGTGCCAGCAGCTTAGCTACTGTCGAGCAGTACTTC. It encodes CASSLATVEQYF.

The rearrangement uses TRBV9 and TRBJ2-7; unclear D gene. V was pared by 1 base and J by 1 base, with 6 bases between. Germline lookup yields CDR1 SGDLS and CDR2 YYNGEE. This CDR3 has 13 residues. Here the CDR3 reads CASSVSWSYEQYF. For the CDR3, the DNA is TGTGCCAGCAGCGTATCCTGGTCCTACGAGCAGTACTTC.

Written as DNA, the CDR3 is TGTGCCAGCAGCTTAGAGCGAGGGGCGCTCACCGGGGAGCTGTTTTTT. It is translated as CASSLERGALTGELFF. The chain links TRBV7-2 to TRBJ2-2; either TRBD1 or TRBD2 may fit D (5 bases each). Between the trimmed V and J ends, which lost 1 base and 4 bases, there was a span of 13 bases. Germline values: CDR1 SGHTA, CDR2 FQGNSA. This CDR3 region has 16 residues.

This clonotype was found many times. V usage is TRBV7-8 and J usage is TRBJ2-1, with 7 positions matching TRBD2. Germline CDR1 reads SGHVS; CDR2 reads FQNEAQ. The junction had 8 bases not matched to a gene; V was cut back by 2 bases and J by 7 bases. This CDR3 spans 15 amino acids. CDR3 sequence: CASSLLAPGGNEQFF. In DNA form, the CDR3 reads TGTGCCAGCAGCTTATTAGCGCCCGGGGGGAATGAGCAGTTCTTC.

Regarding this clonotype: A read error may be the cause here, since a much bigger clone is one base away. CDR3 DNA: TGTGCCAGCAGCTTAATTTCCGACGAGCAGTACTTC. Protein: CASSLISDEQYF. The genes are TRBV11-2 and TRBJ2-7, with unresolved D. V gave up 2 bases and J gave up 5 bases, with 7 bases separating them. Germline CDR1 reads SGHAT; CDR2 reads FQNNGV. The CDR3 totals 12 residues.

Remarks on this clonotype: The junction departs from germline at one end; a sequencing error may be responsible. The chain's CDR3 is CACSLGRGGGTGYNEQFF. In nucleotides, the CDR3 is TGTGCCTGCAGCCTCGGAAGAGGGGGCGGGACTGGGTACAATGAGCAGTTCTTC. V gene TRBV13 combines with J gene TRBJ2-1; maybe TRBD1 (7 bases). The CDR3 covers 18 residues. Germline-derived CDR1 and CDR2 are PRHDT and FYEKMQ (reference sequence).

The gene calls are TRBV12-3 or TRBV12-4 and TRBJ2-7; D call uncertain. V lost 2 bases and J lost 7, with 6 bases in between. The CDR3 contains 11 residues. DNA of the CDR3: TGTGCCAGCAGTTTACACTTGGAGCAGTACTTC. Amino acids: CASSLHLEQYF.

The chain links TRBV6-2 or TRBV6-3 to TRBJ2-7, with TRBD2 matching 7 bases. CDR1 MNHEY and CDR2 SVGEGT come from the germline V gene. The CDR3 sequence is 13 residues long. V shed 5 bases, J shed 6 bases, and the junction held 7 bases outside the gene matches. DNA of the CDR3: TGTGCCAGCAGTCCCCAGACTAGCCTCGAGCAGTACTTC. The encoded protein is CASSPQTSLEQYF.

This clonotype has more than one count but fewer than ten. The V gene is TRBV28, the J gene TRBJ2-5; D unclear. Trimming pared 5 bases from V and 3 bases from J, leaving 13 bases between. Germline CDR1 reads MDHEN; CDR2 reads SYDVKM. The length of the CDR3 is 14 residues. In DNA, the CDR3 is TGTGCCAGCAGTCTGGACCTAGAGGAAGAGACCCAGTACTTC. Translated: CASSLDLEEETQYF.

This clonotype was counted a few times. The rearrangement links TRBV14 to TRBJ2-7; 7 positions match TRBD1. Germline V gene sequence: CDR1 SGHDN, CDR2 FVKESK. The CDR3 contains 13 residues. V shed 4 bases, J shed 7 bases, and the junction held 7 bases outside the gene matches. DNA of the CDR3: TGTGCCAGCAGCCGAGACACAGGGGAGGAGCAGTACTTC. Protein sequence: CASSRDTGEEQYF.

This chain connects TRBV7-9 to TRBJ1-1; the D gene is possibly TRBD1 (6 bases). Germline V gene lookup returns CDR1 SEHNR and CDR2 FQNEAQ (reference sequence). The CDR3 is 12 amino acids. V lost 5 bases, J lost 9 bases, and 13 bases lay in between. In nucleotides, the CDR3 is TGTGCCAGCAGCGCCGGACAGTCGAAAGCTTTCTTT. Amino acids: CASSAGQSKAFF. The full variable domain, with the rest looked up from reference TRBV7-9 and TRBJ1-1, is DTGVSQNPRHKITKRGQNVTFRCDPISEHNRLYWYRQTLGQGPEFLTYFQNEAQLEKSRLLSDRFSAERPKGSFSTLEIQRTEQGDSAMYLCASSAGQSKAFFGQGTRLTVV.

This rearrangement joins TRBV6-2 or TRBV6-3 to TRBJ2-1; D is ambiguous. With 0 bases removed from V and 1 base from J, the gap between germline ends came to 7 bases. In germline, CDR1 is MNHEY, CDR2 SVGEGT. This CDR3 has 15 residues. CDR3 sequence reads: CASSYSVGSYNEQFF. For the CDR3, the DNA is TGTGCCAGCAGTTACTCTGTGGGGTCCTACAATGAGCAGTTCTTC.

This clonotype showed up just a few times. The V call is TRBV5-6, the J call TRBJ2-3; TRBD2 matches 8 bases. With V trimmed by 1 base and J by 1 base, 11 bases remained unmatched. Germline V gene data show CDR1 as SGHDT and CDR2 as YYEEEE. The CDR3 length is 18 residues. The CDR3 loop is CASSLRLRLRGGTDTQYF. Written as DNA, the CDR3 is TGTGCCAGCAGCTTGAGGCTCCGTCTGCGGGGGGGCACAGATACGCAGTATTTT.

The V gene is TRBV20-1, the J gene TRBJ1-2; TRBD1 might be the D (6 bases). Trimming took off 1 base at V and 7 bases at J, with 22 bases between the two ends. Germline values: CDR1 DFQATT, CDR2 SNEGSKA (reference sequence). The CDR3 covers 16 residues. CDR3 DNA sequence: TGCAGTGCTAGAGGGTCCGGGGGGGCGGGGGACGGTGGCTACACCTTC. Translating it yields CSARGSGGAGDGGYTF.

The CDR3 here is CATSDWDISNPSEAFF. CDR3 DNA: TGTGCCACCAGTGATTGGGACATCTCAAACCCGTCTGAAGCTTTCTTT. The chain joins TRBV24-1 to TRBJ1-1; D possibly corresponds to TRBD1 (6 bases). V was clipped by 2 bases and J by 6 bases, with 18 bases between them. Germline lookup yields CDR1 KGHDR and CDR2 SFDVKD. The CDR3 runs 16 residues.

As for this clonotype: A much larger clone differs from this one at a single base, so this may be a read error. J is TRBJ2-7 and V is TRBV3-1, with TRBD1 identical over 10 bases. The CDR3 extends over 15 amino acids. CDR1 is LGHDT and CDR2 is YNNKEL in the germline V gene (reference sequence). The CDR3 region has the DNA TGTGCCACCAGCTATACCCGGGACAGGGGTGACGAGCAGTACTTC. Translating gives CATSYTRDRGDEQYF.

Only a few counts were recorded for this clonotype. The chain recombines TRBV7-8 with TRBJ2-7; D is undetermined. CDR1 is SGHVS, CDR2 FQNEAQ, per germline. The V end was cut by 5 bases, the J end by 2 bases, with 13 bases between. This CDR3 contains 14 residues. For the CDR3, the DNA is TGTGCCAGCAGCCAAGACATCCCGACCTACGAGCAGTACTTC. Translated: CASSQDIPTYEQYF.

This clonotype was seen at least ten times. The rearrangement uses TRBV7-9 and TRBJ2-7; D ambiguous. The V end lost 5 bases, the J end lost 3 bases, and 11 bases lay between the germline ends. The CDR3 runs to 13 residues. Germline V gene sequence: CDR1 SEHNR, CDR2 FQNEAQ (reference sequence). CDR3 in DNA: TGTGCCAGCAGCACCCAGAGTTTCTACGAGCAGTACTTC. Its translation: CASSTQSFYEQYF.

There are a few counts of this clonotype. The V and J genes are TRBV15 and TRBJ2-1; TRBD1 might be the D (7 bases). Between the trimmed V and J ends, which lost 5 bases and 7 bases, there was a span of 15 bases. This CDR3 comprises 14 residues. Germline loops: CDR1 LNHNV, CDR2 YYDKDF (reference sequence). The CDR3 sequence: CATSGASGGNEQFF. The CDR3 nucleotides read TGTGCCACCAGCGGAGCTTCAGGGGGGAATGAGCAGTTCTTC.

The CDR3 region is CAIRAGGQVTDTQYF. The CDR3 DNA reads as TGTGCCATCCGTGCAGGCGGACAGGTCACAGATACGCAGTATTTT. The chain joins TRBV10-3 to TRBJ2-3, with TRBD1 matching over 7 bases. Losses at the gene ends were 8 bases for V and 2 bases for J; bases not matched to a gene: 10. This CDR3 comprises 15 residues. Germline V gene data show CDR1 as ENHRY and CDR2 as SYGVKD.

Many counts were recorded for this clonotype. This chain connects TRBV12-3 or TRBV12-4 to TRBJ2-7; a possible D gene is TRBD2 (5 bases). The length of the CDR3 is 15 residues. V shed 5 bases and J shed 0 bases, with 14 bases lying between them. CDR3 DNA sequence: TGTGCCAGCAGTGACTTACTGGGGAGCTCCTACGAGCAGTACTTC. Amino acid sequence: CASSDLLGSSYEQYF.